Following are 31 T cell receptor beta chains from one sample sequenced in a study of technical replicates of blood from several donors. Clones were read by immunoSEQ multiplex PCR, and TCRdb kept only the in-frame ones, dropping some. The data hold some 15,000 clones, with roughly four fifths observed a single time. Sequenced: PBMCs. These receptors were obtained from a human donor in good health. Some clones in this sample may be carry-over from other donors' samples.

The rearrangement uses TRBV2 and TRBJ1-3, with D possibly TRBD1 on 6 matching bases. V was pared by 6 bases and J by 4 bases, with 16 bases between. The CDR3 has 15 residues. Germline values: CDR1 SNHLY, CDR2 FYNNEI. CDR3 sequence: CASSAPQGLGNTIYF. The CDR3 nucleotides read TGTGCCAGCAGCGCCCCCCAGGGGTTAGGAAACACCATATATTTT.

The rearrangement uses TRBV25-1 and TRBJ2-1, with a possible D match to TRBD1 (5 bases). CDR1 is MGHDK, CDR2 SYGVNS, per germline. The CDR3 is 14 residues long. The ends were cut back, 7 bases at V and 2 bases at J, with 12 bases in the middle. CDR3 bases: TGTGCCAGCATCCCCAGGGCAACCTACAATGAGCAGTTCTTC. Translation: CASIPRATYNEQFF. The variable domain in full, with the rest retrieved from reference TRBV25-1 and TRBJ2-1, is EADIYQTPRYLVIGTGKKITLECSQTMGHDKMYWYQQDPGMELHLIHYSYGVNSTEKGDLSSESTVSRIRTEHFPLTLESARPSHTSQYLCASIPRATYNEQFFGPGTRLTVL.

The chain joins TRBV27 to TRBJ1-1; TRBD1 is a possible D gene (5 bases). The germline V and J ends were trimmed by 6 bases and 5 bases, with 16 bases remaining between them. The CDR3 runs 14 residues. CDR1 MNHEY and CDR2 SMNVEV come from the germline V gene (reference sequence). This CDR3 reads CASSVTGVLTEAFF. CDR3 in DNA: TGTGCCAGCAGCGTAACAGGAGTCCTAACTGAAGCTTTCTTT.

Note on this clone: The junction differs from germline at one of its ends, possibly a read error. V and J are TRBV2 and TRBJ1-4; 8 nucleotides align to TRBD1. This CDR3 region has 13 residues. Germline V gene data show CDR1 as SNHLY and CDR2 as FYNNEI. The CDR3 DNA sequence: TGTGCCAGCAGTGAGCTGCCCGGGACAGGCCTCCTTTTT. It translates to CASSELPGTGLLF. Using reference TRBV2 and TRBJ1-4 for the parts outside the CDR3, the full variable domain is EPEVTQTPSHQVTQMGQEVILRCVPISNHLYFYWYRQILGQKVEFLVSFYNNEISEKSEIFDDQFSVERPDGSNFTLKIRSTKLEDSAMYFCASSELPGTGLLFGSGTQLSVL.

The CDR3 protein is CASSLDLASGSYNEQFF. CDR3 bases: TGTGCCAGCAGCTTAGATCTGGCTAGCGGCTCCTACAATGAGCAGTTCTTC. V is TRBV11-2 and J is TRBJ2-1; 7 bases are a match to TRBD2. The CDR3 contains 17 residues. The germline CDR1 and CDR2 sequences are SGHAT and FQNNGV. Losses at the gene ends were 0 bases for V and 0 bases for J; bases not matched to a gene: 5.

This clone was seen once. DNA for the CDR3: TGTGCCAGCAGCTTGGATGGGAGGGGATACGAGCAGTACTTC. Its translation: CASSLDGRGYEQYF. This sequence joins TRBV5-6 and TRBJ2-7; 7 nucleotides line up with TRBD2. Trimming took 0 bases from V and 4 from J; bases not matched to a gene: 4. The CDR3 consists of 14 residues. Per germline, CDR1 SGHDT and CDR2 YYEEEE.

This rearrangement joins TRBV5-1 to TRBJ1-2; D unclear. V was cut by 4 bases and J by 0 bases, with 13 bases left in between. This CDR3 spans 15 amino acids. Germline V gene lookup returns CDR1 SGHRS and CDR2 YFSETQ. Here the CDR3 DNA reads TGCGCCAGCAGCCCCTCGGGTCAGACTAACTATGGCTACACCTTC. This gives the protein CASSPSGQTNYGYTF.

The chain joins TRBV7-2 to TRBJ1-5, with D perhaps TRBD1 (5 bases). V lost 4 bases to trimming and J lost 4 bases, with 8 bases between them. The CDR3 has 13 amino acids. Looked up from germline, CDR1 is SGHTA and CDR2 is FQGNSA. CDR3 DNA: TGTGCCAGCAGCTATCAGGGTAATCAGCCCCAGCATTTT. Translation gives CASSYQGNQPQHF.

The chain combines TRBV27 with TRBJ2-7, with a tentative D call TRBD2 (5 bases). The CDR3 covers 15 residues. Trimming removed 4 bases at V and 3 bases at J, with 16 bases between. Looked up from germline, CDR1 is MNHEY and CDR2 is SMNVEV (reference sequence). For the CDR3, the DNA is TGTGCCAGCAGTTCACGTTATGGAGGAAGCTACGAGCAGTACTTC. As protein: CASSSRYGGSYEQYF.

This clone came up once. The rearrangement uses TRBV11-2 and TRBJ2-7; D is possibly TRBD1 (6 bases). The CDR3 is 14 residues long. The V and J ends lost 3 bases and 0 bases respectively, with 9 bases between them. Germline CDR1 and CDR2: SGHAT and FQNNGV. In DNA, the CDR3 is TGTGCCAGCAGCTTTGGGGACAACTCCTACGAGCAGTACTTC. The encoded protein is CASSFGDNSYEQYF. Based on the CDR3 plus reference TRBV11-2 and TRBJ2-7, the full variable domain is EAGVAQSPRYKIIEKRQSVAFWCNPISGHATLYWYQQILGQGPKLLIQFQNNGVVDDSQLPKDRFSAERLKGVDSTLKIQPAKLEDSAVYLCASSFGDNSYEQYFGPGTRLTVT.

With regard to this clone: Other DNA sequences of this sample code for an identical CDR3. The chain is built from TRBV4-2 and TRBJ2-7, with TRBD2 matching over 12 bases. This CDR3 is 15 amino acids long. CDR1 is LGHNA, CDR2 YNFKEQ, per germline. The J segment lost 2 bases and the V segment lost 1 base, leaving 0 bases of the junction unmatched. In nucleotides, the CDR3 is TGTGCCAGCAGCCAAGGACTAGCGGGGGCCTACGAGCAGTACTTC. It specifies CASSQGLAGAYEQYF.

V usage is TRBV10-1 and J usage is TRBJ2-1, with 9 bases lining up with TRBD1. V shed 5 bases and J 4 bases; nucleotides not matched to a gene: 9. The CDR3 contains 16 residues. Germline CDR1 WNHNN, CDR2 SYGVQD (reference sequence). CDR3 nucleotide sequence: TGCGCCAGCAGTTTTGACAGGGGGAGAAAATACAATGAGCAGTTCTTC. Amino acids: CASSFDRGRKYNEQFF.

A word on this clone: One end of the junction does not line up with germline, which may come from a read error. This sequence joins TRBV4-1 and TRBJ1-1, with TRBD1 matching over 9 bases. The CDR3 sequence is 16 residues long. Germline values: CDR1 MGHRA, CDR2 YSYEKL. The DNA of the CDR3 is TGCGACAGCAGCCAAGCACAGGGGGCCTCTAACACTGAAGCTTTCTTT. This translates into CDSSQAQGASNTEAFF.

The chain links TRBV6-5 to TRBJ1-1, with D unclear. The CDR3 has 13 residues. The V and J ends lost 4 bases and 0 bases respectively, with 6 bases between them. CDR1 is MNHEY and CDR2 is SVGAGI in the germline V gene. Here the CDR3 reads CASSWQVNTEAFF. CDR3 DNA: TGTGCCAGCAGTTGGCAGGTGAACACTGAAGCTTTCTTT.

The V gene is TRBV10-2, the J gene TRBJ1-5, with TRBD1 matching 7 bases. Germline V lookup: CDR1 WSHSY, CDR2 SAAADI. Trimming at V came to 9 bases and at J to 1 base, leaving 6 bases not matched to a gene. This CDR3 has 14 residues. The CDR3 spells CASRQGFSNQPQHF. Written as DNA, the CDR3 is TGCGCCAGTAGACAGGGTTTCAGCAATCAGCCCCAGCATTTT.

The rearrangement joins TRBV5-1 to TRBJ2-1, with a weak D call TRBD1 (6 bases). V dropped 3 bases and J dropped 0 bases, with 10 bases sitting between them. Germline V gives CDR1 SGHRS, CDR2 YFSETQ. This CDR3 contains 15 residues. The CDR3 here is CASSSQGSSYNEQFF. Written as DNA, the CDR3 is TGCGCCAGCAGCTCACAGGGAAGCTCCTACAATGAGCAGTTCTTC.

This chain uses TRBV27 with TRBJ2-2; D is uncertain. The CDR3 sequence is 14 residues long. Germline V CDR1 and CDR2: MNHEY, SMNVEV (reference sequence). Trimming stripped 6 bases from V and 5 bases from J, with 13 bases between. In DNA, the CDR3 is TGTGCCAGCAGCCCGCAAACTATAACCGGGGAGCTGTTTTTT. Its protein is CASSPQTITGELFF.

This CDR3 reads CASSPPLGLASIQYF. The CDR3 DNA is TGTGCCAGCAGCCCCCCCTTGGGACTTGCCTCTATTCAGTACTTC. This chain connects TRBV7-9 to TRBJ2-4; tentatively, D is TRBD2 (6 bases). V lost 5 bases and J 10 bases, leaving 21 bases between the germline ends. Germline CDR1 SEHNR, CDR2 FQNEAQ (reference sequence). There are 15 residues in the CDR3. The entire variable domain, with the rest obtained from reference TRBV7-9 and TRBJ2-4, is as follows: DTGVSQNPRHKITKRGQNVTFRCDPISEHNRLYWYRQTLGQGPEFLTYFQNEAQLEKSRLLSDRFSAERPKGSFSTLEIQRTEQGDSAMYLCASSPPLGLASIQYFGAGTRLSVL.

V and J are TRBV27 and TRBJ2-7; 8 bases align to TRBD1. Germline V gene lookup returns CDR1 MNHEY and CDR2 SMNVEV (reference sequence). V dropped 5 bases and J dropped 2; count of bases not matched to a gene: 5. The CDR3 contains 14 residues. CDR3 DNA sequence: TGTGCCAGCAGTCCCCGGACAGGGACCTACGAGCAGTACTTC. Its translation: CASSPRTGTYEQYF.

This chain joins TRBV28 and TRBJ2-7, with 10 nucleotides matching TRBD2. Unmatched junction bases numbered 3, after V lost 3 bases and J lost 4 bases. Germline V gene sequence: CDR1 MDHEN, CDR2 SYDVKM. CDR3 length: 14 amino acids. Written as DNA, the CDR3 is TGTGCCAGCAGTTTCCTAGCGGGAGCTTACGAGCAGTACTTC. This encodes CASSFLAGAYEQYF.

The V gene is TRBV30, the J gene TRBJ1-6; possible D gene TRBD1, 6 bases. V dropped 3 bases and J dropped 8 bases, with 11 bases sitting between them. The CDR3 covers 13 residues. Germline V gene sequence: CDR1 GTSNPN, CDR2 SVGIG (reference sequence). This chain's CDR3 is CAWSRQADSPLHF. For the CDR3, the DNA is TGTGCCTGGAGCCGACAGGCTGATTCACCCCTCCACTTT. Supplemented by reference TRBV30 and TRBJ1-6, the full variable domain reads SQTIHQWPATLVQPVGSPLSLECTVEGTSNPNLYWYRQAAGRGLQLLFYSVGIGQISSEVPQNLSASRPQDRQFILSSKKLLLSDSGFYLCAWSRQADSPLHFGNGTRLTVT.

DNA for the CDR3: TGTGCCAGCAGCTACGGGACAGGGGCCTACGAGCAGTACTTC. This sequence encodes CASSYGTGAYEQYF. The V call is TRBV5-6, the J call TRBJ2-7; 10 bases are shared with TRBD1. Per germline, CDR1 SGHDT and CDR2 YYEEEE. The V gene end was trimmed by 3 bases and the J gene end by 2 bases; junction bases not matched to a gene: 2. The CDR3 has 14 amino acids.

This rearrangement joins TRBV5-1 to TRBJ2-3, with 7 bases identical to TRBD2. V lost 4 bases and J lost 0; bases outside the gene matches: 5. CDR3 length: 15 residues. The germline CDR1 and CDR2 sequences are SGHRS and YFSETQ. The CDR3 protein is CASSPIAGSTDTQYF. CDR3 bases: TGCGCCAGCAGCCCCATAGCGGGTAGCACAGATACGCAGTATTTT.

V usage is TRBV7-9 and J usage is TRBJ2-7; TRBD2 aligns across 8 bases. CDR3 length: 14 amino acids. Germline assignment: CDR1 SEHNR and CDR2 FQNEAQ (reference sequence). The trim removed 5 bases at V and 0 bases at J, leaving 3 bases unmatched. The CDR3 DNA follows: TGTGCCAGCAGCCCCCTAGCGGGCTCCTACGAGCAGTACTTC. Amino acid sequence: CASSPLAGSYEQYF.

V is TRBV18 and J is TRBJ1-2; 8 bases fit TRBD1. Germline CDR1 KGHSH, CDR2 LQKENI. The CDR3 consists of 13 residues. V shed 6 bases, J shed 9 bases, and the junction held 9 bases outside the gene matches. The CDR3: CASSPTGEVRYTF. The CDR3 coding sequence is TGTGCCAGCTCCCCGACAGGGGAGGTTCGCTACACCTTC.

The chain carries TRBV6-5 and TRBJ2-5; 10 nucleotides agree with TRBD1. V gave up 2 bases and J gave up 4 bases; unmatched junction bases: 4. The CDR3 length is 15 residues. Germline CDR1 and CDR2: MNHEY and SVGAGI. The CDR3 sequence: CASSYGTGDPETQYF. The CDR3 bases are TGTGCCAGCAGTTACGGGACAGGGGACCCAGAGACCCAGTACTTC.

This clone was recorded once. V gene TRBV28 combines with J gene TRBJ1-2; the match to TRBD1 covers 7 bases. V gave up 5 bases and J gave up 3 bases; unmatched junction bases: 3. CDR3 size: 13 residues. CDR1 and CDR2 from the germline V gene are MDHEN and SYDVKM. The DNA of the CDR3 is TGTGCCAGCAGTCCGGGACAGCACTATGGCTACACCTTC. Encoded protein: CASSPGQHYGYTF.

The V call is TRBV7-8, the J call TRBJ2-1, with 9 bases identical to TRBD2. This CDR3 contains 14 residues. Per the germline V gene, CDR1 is SGHVS and CDR2 is FQNEAQ. V shed 8 bases, J shed 2 bases, and the junction held 4 bases outside the gene matches. CDR3 amino acids: CASAGGEPYNEQFF. In DNA form, the CDR3 reads TGTGCCAGCGCGGGGGGGGAACCCTACAATGAGCAGTTCTTC.

CDR3: CASSQVGPDRGGDEKLFF. The CDR3 nucleotides read TGTGCCAGCAGCCAAGTGGGCCCCGACAGGGGGGGGGATGAAAAACTGTTTTTT. The V call is TRBV4-2, the J call TRBJ1-4; 9 nucleotides match TRBD1. Germline CDR1 LGHNA, CDR2 YNFKEQ. The CDR3 length is 18 residues. V lost 1 base and J lost 6; bases outside the gene matches: 12.

The chain has TRBV19 and TRBJ2-1; tentative D call: TRBD2 (6 bases). CDR1 and CDR2 (germline): LNHDA, SQIVND (reference sequence). Trimming took 0 bases from V and 2 from J, leaving 11 bases between them. The CDR3 runs to 16 residues. The CDR3 spells CASSIEEGYPYNEQFF. As DNA, the CDR3 is TGTGCCAGTAGTATAGAGGAGGGATACCCCTACAATGAGCAGTTCTTC.

This chain connects TRBV6-6 to TRBJ2-7, with D perhaps matching TRBD1 (6 bases). CDR1 MNHNY and CDR2 SVGAGI come from the germline V gene (reference sequence). CDR3 length equals 13 residues. V was clipped by 5 bases and J by 0 bases, with 8 bases between them. This chain's CDR3 is CASSKDSSYEQYF. In DNA form, the CDR3 reads TGTGCCAGCAGTAAGGACAGCTCCTACGAGCAGTACTTC.